One and the same sample provided the 29 T cell receptor beta chains below, sequenced in a study of technical replicates of blood from four donors. Profiled with immunoSEQ multiplex PCR; TCRdb holds only in-frame clones, not every one. The table lists around 79,000 clones, 91% of them singletons. Sequenced material: T cells isolated from PBMCs. The receptors were sampled from a human donor in good health.

This chain connects TRBV5-1 to TRBJ2-1; TRBD2 agrees at 8 bases. The CDR3 covers 16 residues. Germline assignment: CDR1 SGHRS and CDR2 YFSETQ. V lost 7 bases, J lost 5 bases, and 14 bases stayed unmatched. For the CDR3, the DNA is TGCGCCAGCTCCGGACAAGAAGGGACTAGACACAATGAGCAGTTCTTC. Translation gives CASSGQEGTRHNEQFF.

The V and J genes are TRBV5-4 and TRBJ2-1, with 7 bases fitting TRBD2. Germline CDR1 and CDR2: SGHNT and YYREEE (reference sequence). The CDR3 runs to 16 residues. Unmatched junction bases numbered 5, after V lost 2 bases and J lost 0 bases. In DNA, the CDR3 is TGTGCCAGCAGCTTTCCCCGGGACTACTCCTACAATGAGCAGTTCTTC. This gives the protein CASSFPRDYSYNEQFF. The whole variable domain, filled in from reference TRBV5-4 and TRBJ2-1, reads ETGVTQSPTHLIKTRGQQVTLRCSSQSGHNTVSWYQQALGQGPQFIFQYYREEENGRGNFPPRFSGLQFPNYSSELNVNALELDDSALYLCASSFPRDYSYNEQFFGPGTRLTVL.

The gene calls are TRBV7-9 and TRBJ1-2, with 8 bases lining up with TRBD1. Germline loops: CDR1 SEHNR, CDR2 FQNEAQ (reference sequence). The CDR3 has 14 residues. The V and J ends lost 5 bases and 8 bases, in that order; junction bases with no gene match: 10. The CDR3 DNA sequence: TGTGCCAGCAGCGACAGGGGTTTTTCGGGCGGCTACACCTTC. Its translation is CASSDRGFSGGYTF.

The V and J genes are TRBV27 and TRBJ2-1, with 10 bases identical to TRBD2. The CDR3 totals 18 residues. Looked up from germline, CDR1 is MNHEY and CDR2 is SMNVEV (reference sequence). The V and J ends lost 2 bases and 9 bases, in that order; junction bases with no gene match: 16. The CDR3 spells CASSLGPAGGQVVGEQFF. DNA of the CDR3: TGTGCCAGCAGTTTAGGCCCAGCGGGAGGGCAAGTAGTAGGTGAGCAGTTCTTC.

V usage is TRBV5-1 and J usage is TRBJ2-7, with D possibly being TRBD2 (6 bases). V was cut by 1 base and J by 3 bases, with 11 bases left in between. CDR3 size: 14 residues. CDR1 is SGHRS, CDR2 YFSETQ, per germline. The CDR3 nucleotides are TGCGCCAGCAGCTTGTTGGAGGGATTCTACGAGCAGTACTTC. Its translation is CASSLLEGFYEQYF.

The chain carries TRBV7-9 and TRBJ2-7; possible D gene TRBD2, 5 bases. The CDR3 is 14 amino acids. Trimming cost V 1 base and J 4 bases, with 11 bases left between them. Germline lookup yields CDR1 SEHNR and CDR2 FQNEAQ (reference sequence). This CDR3 is CASSLVSGWYEQYF. DNA of the CDR3: TGTGCCAGCAGCTTAGTGTCGGGGTGGTACGAGCAGTACTTC.

In this sample, this clone turned up a few times. V and J are TRBV4-1 and TRBJ1-5; tentative D call: TRBD1 (6 bases). Trimming took 0 bases from V and 5 from J, leaving 14 bases between them. This CDR3 spans 16 amino acids. Germline CDR1 and CDR2: MGHRA and YSYEKL. In DNA form, the CDR3 reads TGCGCCAGCAGCCAAGATTGGGGGCAGGGCTATCAGCCCCAGCATTTT. This sequence encodes CASSQDWGQGYQPQHF.

This clone has more than one count but fewer than ten. The rearrangement joins TRBV20-1 to TRBJ1-1, with D possibly matching TRBD1 (5 bases). The CDR3 totals 11 residues. Trimming removed 0 bases at V and 10 bases at J, with 9 bases between. Germline assignment: CDR1 DFQATT and CDR2 SNEGSKA (reference sequence). CDR3 sequence (DNA): TGCAGTGCTAGAGATGGAAGGGGAGCTTTCTTT. It translates to CSARDGRGAFF.

The rearrangement uses TRBV7-3 and TRBJ2-5; 8 bases agree with TRBD2. The J segment lost 3 bases and the V segment lost 5 bases, leaving 2 bases of the junction unmatched. The CDR3 sequence is 13 residues long. In germline, CDR1 is SGHTA, CDR2 FQGTGA. The CDR3 DNA reads as TGTGCCAGCAGCCGGGGACTAGAAGAGACCCAGTACTTC. It translates to CASSRGLEETQYF.

The chain employs TRBV5-4 and TRBJ2-1; possibly TRBD1 for D (5 bases). The CDR3 loop spans 15 amino acids. Germline V gene sequence: CDR1 SGHNT, CDR2 YYREEE (reference sequence). V was trimmed by 5 bases and J by 2 bases, leaving 14 bases between them. The CDR3, as DNA: TGTGCCAGCAGAATCCAGGGTATCCCCTACAATGAGCAGTTCTTC. Protein sequence: CASRIQGIPYNEQFF. Full variable domain (rest looked up from reference TRBV5-4 and TRBJ2-1): ETGVTQSPTHLIKTRGQQVTLRCSSQSGHNTVSWYQQALGQGPQFIFQYYREEENGRGNFPPRFSGLQFPNYSSELNVNALELDDSALYLCASRIQGIPYNEQFFGPGTRLTVL.

The chain recombines TRBV9 with TRBJ2-3; possible D gene TRBD2, 6 bases. This CDR3 comprises 13 residues. Trimming took 4 bases from V and 6 from J, leaving 12 bases between them. CDR1 and CDR2 from the germline V gene are SGDLS and YYNGEE. The CDR3 is CASSRTNDDTQYF. The CDR3 DNA reads TGTGCCAGCAGCCGGACTAACGACGATACGCAGTATTTT.

The chain joins TRBV7-9 to TRBJ2-7, with TRBD2 identical over 7 bases. This CDR3 has 16 residues. CDR1 and CDR2 (germline): SEHNR, FQNEAQ (reference sequence). Losses at the gene ends were 8 bases for V and 4 bases for J; bases not matched to a gene: 17. The CDR3 is CASGGWAGEGPYEQYF. CDR3 sequence (DNA): TGTGCCAGCGGGGGTTGGGCGGGAGAAGGGCCTTACGAGCAGTACTTC.

This chain uses TRBV18 with TRBJ2-1; no firm D call. Germline V CDR1 and CDR2: KGHSH, LQKENI. This CDR3 has 12 residues. Trimming removed 2 bases at V and 10 bases at J, with 9 bases between. The chain's CDR3 is CASSPTSREQFF. In nucleotides, the CDR3 is TGTGCCAGCTCACCAACCTCCAGAGAGCAGTTCTTC.

This chain links TRBV9 with TRBJ2-3; D unresolved. The CDR3 has 15 amino acids. The V end lost 2 bases, the J end lost 1 base, and 11 bases lay between the germline ends. In germline, CDR1 is SGDLS, CDR2 YYNGEE. CDR3: CASSVLAIGTDTQYF. In DNA form, the CDR3 reads TGTGCCAGCAGCGTTCTCGCGATAGGCACAGATACGCAGTATTTT.

The rearrangement uses TRBV14 and TRBJ2-7; 9 bases agree with TRBD1. V trimming: 4 bases; J trimming: 6 bases; junction bases outside the gene matches: 10. The CDR3 has 15 amino acids. In germline, CDR1 is SGHDN, CDR2 FVKESK. CDR3 sequence: CASSLSGTGRGEQYF. The DNA for the CDR3 is TGTGCCAGCAGCCTTTCCGGGACAGGGAGGGGCGAGCAGTACTTC. Based on the CDR3 plus reference TRBV14 and TRBJ2-7, the full variable domain is EAGVTQFPSHSVIEKGQTVTLRCDPISGHDNLYWYRRVMGKEIKFLLHFVKESKQDESGMPNNRFLAERTGGTYSTLKVQPAELEDSGVYFCASSLSGTGRGEQYFGPGTRLTVT.

The V gene is TRBV28, the J gene TRBJ1-2, with D possibly matching TRBD1 (6 bases). The CDR3 runs to 15 residues. Trimming shortened V by 8 bases and J by 1 base, and 17 bases separated the two germline ends. The V gene's germline CDR1 is MDHEN and CDR2 SYDVKM. Here the CDR3 reads CASQDSFTLNYGYTF. The CDR3 DNA reads as TGTGCCAGCCAGGACAGCTTTACCCTTAACTATGGCTACACCTTC.

This chain's CDR3 is CASTEGATLTKNIQYF. DNA of the CDR3: TGTGCCAGCACCGAGGGGGCAACCTTGACCAAAAACATTCAGTACTTC. The chain combines TRBV4-2 with TRBJ2-4, with TRBD1 identical over 7 bases. CDR1 and CDR2 (germline): LGHNA, YNFKEQ. The CDR3 covers 16 residues. Trimming cost V 7 bases and J 2 bases; bases outside gene matches: 11.

The gene calls are TRBV7-9 and TRBJ1-5; 7 bases are a match to TRBD1. V gave up 2 bases and J gave up 5 bases; unmatched junction bases: 6. The CDR3 covers 15 residues. CDR1 and CDR2 from the germline V gene are SEHNR and FQNEAQ (reference sequence). The CDR3 bases are TGTGCCAGCAGCTTAAGCAGACAGGGTGATCAGCCCCAGCATTTT. As protein: CASSLSRQGDQPQHF.

The gene calls are TRBV28 and TRBJ2-3; unclear D gene. The V and J ends lost 6 bases and 4 bases respectively, with 8 bases between them. Germline V lookup: CDR1 MDHEN, CDR2 SYDVKM. This CDR3 region has 12 residues. The DNA for the CDR3 is TGTGCCAGCAGGTCGACTGCAGATACGCAGTATTTT. This sequence encodes CASRSTADTQYF.

The V gene is TRBV18, the J gene TRBJ2-1; TRBD2 aligns across 9 bases. V dropped 0 bases and J dropped 9; count of bases not matched to a gene: 3. Per the germline V gene, CDR1 is KGHSH and CDR2 is LQKENI. The CDR3 spans 14 residues. The CDR3 DNA follows: TGTGCCAGCTCACCACCGATGACTAGCGGTGAGCAGTTCTTC. It specifies CASSPPMTSGEQFF.

The CDR3 reads CASSLGKWDMNTEAFF. DNA for the CDR3: TGTGCCAGCAGCTTAGGAAAGTGGGACATGAACACTGAAGCTTTCTTT. The rearrangement uses TRBV11-3 and TRBJ1-1, with D possibly matching TRBD1 (6 bases). CDR1 is SGHNT and CDR2 is YENEEA in the germline V gene. The CDR3 consists of 16 residues. V was trimmed by 1 base and J by 0 bases, leaving 12 bases between them.

The chain is built from TRBV9 and TRBJ2-7, with 8 bases that match TRBD2. Germline trimming cut 2 bases from V and 2 bases from J; bases unmatched to any gene: 6. Looked up from germline, CDR1 is SGDLS and CDR2 is YYNGEE. This CDR3 contains 15 residues. The CDR3 sequence is CASSVGLGDAYEQYF. The CDR3 DNA follows: TGTGCCAGCAGCGTGGGACTAGGGGACGCCTACGAGCAGTACTTC. The entire variable domain, with the rest obtained from reference TRBV9 and TRBJ2-7, is as follows: DSGVTQTPKHLITATGQRVTLRCSPRSGDLSVYWYQQSLDQGLQFLIQYYNGEERAKGNILERFSAQQFPDLHSELNLSSLELGDSALYFCASSVGLGDAYEQYFGPGTRLTVT.

The V and J genes are TRBV13 and TRBJ2-7, with D possibly being TRBD2 (6 bases). The germline gives CDR1 PRHDT, CDR2 FYEKMQ (reference sequence). V lost 6 bases to trimming and J lost 3 bases, with 15 bases between them. This CDR3 has 14 residues. CDR3 DNA: TGTGCCAGCAGTACGGGACTCAGGAACTACGAGCAGTACTTC. Its protein is CASSTGLRNYEQYF.

The DNA of the CDR3 is TGTGCCACCCAGAGGGACTTCAATCAGCCCCAGCATTTT. Residues: CATQRDFNQPQHF. The chain employs TRBV10-3 and TRBJ1-5, with D possibly matching TRBD1 (5 bases). V was shortened by 10 bases and J by 3 bases, with 13 bases between the two germline ends. The CDR3 has 13 amino acids. Looked up from germline, CDR1 is ENHRY and CDR2 is SYGVKD.

The J gene is TRBJ2-7, the V gene TRBV6-1; 7 nucleotides agree with TRBD1. V gave up 7 bases and J gave up 0 bases; unmatched junction bases: 3. Germline V lookup: CDR1 MNHNS, CDR2 SASEGT. The CDR3 has 13 amino acids. The CDR3: CASMTGSSYEQYF. CDR3 nucleotides: TGTGCCAGCATGACAGGGAGCTCCTACGAGCAGTACTTC.

The J gene is TRBJ2-5, the V gene TRBV6-5; 9 bases map to TRBD2. The V gene's germline CDR1 is MNHEY and CDR2 SVGAGI. The length of the CDR3 is 15 residues. Unmatched junction bases numbered 4, after V lost 4 bases and J lost 1 base. CDR3 loop: CASSSRGGAQETQYF. The CDR3 region has the DNA TGTGCCAGCAGTTCTCGCGGGGGGGCCCAAGAGACCCAGTACTTC.

This chain links TRBV7-9 with TRBJ2-2, with D maybe TRBD2 (6 bases). CDR1 SEHNR and CDR2 FQNEAQ come from the germline V gene (reference sequence). This CDR3 spans 13 amino acids. Trimming stripped 4 bases from V and 6 bases from J, with 9 bases between. The CDR3 DNA follows: TGTGCCAGCAGCTGGGGCGGGGCCGGGGAGCTGTTTTTT. As protein: CASSWGGAGELFF.

This clone was seen only once. V and J are TRBV27 and TRBJ2-1, with no clear D. From germline, CDR1 is MNHEY and CDR2 SMNVEV (reference sequence). Between the trimmed V and J ends, which lost 7 bases and 0 bases, there was a span of 13 bases. This CDR3 has 15 amino acids. DNA for the CDR3: TGTGCCAGCAATACATACTGGAGCTCCTACAATGAGCAGTTCTTC. Protein: CASNTYWSSYNEQFF.

The chain joins TRBV7-8 to TRBJ2-2; 7 bases match TRBD2. With V trimmed by 4 bases and J by 2 bases, 7 bases remained unmatched. This CDR3 has 16 residues. The germline V gene has CDR1 SGHVS and CDR2 FQNEAQ. The CDR3 DNA is TGTGCCAGCAGCTCGAGCCTAGCGGCTAACACCGGGGAGCTGTTTTTT. This encodes CASSSSLAANTGELFF. Together with reference TRBV7-8 and TRBJ2-2, the CDR3 gives the full variable domain: GAGVSQSPRYKVAKRGQDVALRCDPISGHVSLFWYQQALGQGPEFLTYFQNEAQLDKSGLPSDRFFAERPEGSVSTLKIQRTQQEDSAVYLCASSSSLAANTGELFFGEGSRLTVL.